Below are 23 T cell receptor beta chains sequenced from a single sample in a study of blood T cell repertoires in COVID-19. Produced via immunoSEQ multiplex PCR; TCRdb's table is partial and in-frame only. The sample includes 53,000 or so clones, approximately 80% seen only once; the top ten take 35% to 55%. The sequenced sample was peripheral blood. The source of these receptors is a man between 65 and 79 years old with active or convalescent COVID-19.

This clone was picked up a small number of times. The V gene is TRBV3-1 (or the pseudogene TRBV3-2), the J gene TRBJ2-5; D is unclear. CDR1 LGHDT and CDR2 YNNKEL come from the germline V gene (reference sequence). This CDR3 spans 13 amino acids. Trimming left V 8 bases short and J 3 bases short, with 13 bases between. In nucleotides, the CDR3 is TGTGCCAGCGGCGGTCTACGGGAAGAGACCCAGTACTTC. This translates into CASGGLREETQYF.

V and J are TRBV19 and TRBJ1-2, with 7 bases lining up with TRBD1. This CDR3 contains 15 residues. The germline V gene has CDR1 LNHDA and CDR2 SQIVND (reference sequence). With V trimmed by 4 bases and J by 2 bases, 7 bases remained unmatched. The CDR3: CASSRQGRGNYGYTF. Here the CDR3 DNA reads TGTGCCAGTAGTAGACAGGGAAGGGGAAACTATGGCTACACCTTC.

This rearrangement joins TRBV5-1 to TRBJ2-2; TRBD1 agrees at 9 bases. The V gene end was trimmed by 4 bases and the J gene end by 10 bases; junction bases not matched to a gene: 8. The CDR3 consists of 14 residues. From germline, CDR1 is SGHRS and CDR2 YFSETQ. The CDR3 spells CASSGGQGTTELFF. CDR3 coding DNA: TGCGCCAGCAGCGGGGGACAGGGAACGACGGAGCTGTTTTTT. The variable domain in full, with the rest retrieved from reference TRBV5-1 and TRBJ2-2, is KAGVTQTPRYLIKTRGQQVTLSCSPISGHRSVSWYQQTPGQGLQFLFEYFSETQRNKGNFPGRFSGRQFSNSRSEMNVSTLELGDSALYLCASSGGQGTTELFFGEGSRLTVL.

V is TRBV7-2 and J is TRBJ1-5, with TRBD1 identical over 8 bases. Per the germline V gene, CDR1 is SGHTA and CDR2 is FQGNSA. With 6 bases clipped from V and 4 bases from J, the junction kept 5 bases outside the gene matches. The CDR3 covers 14 residues. The CDR3 protein is CASSQGQVNQPQHF. For the CDR3, the DNA is TGTGCCAGCAGTCAGGGACAGGTAAATCAGCCCCAGCATTTT.

A few counts support this clone. The V call is TRBV28, the J call TRBJ1-3, with D maybe TRBD1 (6 bases). The CDR3 has 15 amino acids. CDR1 and CDR2 from the germline V gene are MDHEN and SYDVKM. Trimming took 5 bases from V and 0 from J, leaving 11 bases between them. The CDR3 here is CASSEGTHSGNTIYF. CDR3 bases: TGTGCCAGCAGTGAGGGGACACACTCTGGAAACACCATATATTTT.

The chain links TRBV5-1 to TRBJ2-7; TRBD2 matches at 10 bases. The CDR3 contains 18 residues. The ends lost 4 bases at V and 3 bases at J; junction bases unmatched: 16. Per the germline V gene, CDR1 is SGHRS and CDR2 is YFSETQ. CDR3 residues: CASSPTDRTSGLFYEQYF. CDR3 DNA sequence: TGCGCCAGCAGCCCCACCGATAGGACTAGCGGTCTTTTCTACGAGCAGTACTTC.

Only a few counts were recorded for this clone. The rearrangement uses TRBV18 and TRBJ1-6; 8 bases map to TRBD1. CDR3 length: 16 residues. Looked up from germline, CDR1 is KGHSH and CDR2 is LQKENI. V was pared by 3 bases and J by 6 bases, with 7 bases of the junction left unmatched. The CDR3 DNA reads TGTGCCAGCTCACCTACCGGACAGGGTGGTAATTCACCCCTCCACTTT. Its protein product is CASSPTGQGGNSPLHF.

The genes are TRBV6-2 or TRBV6-3 and TRBJ1-5; D possibly corresponds to TRBD1 (5 bases). V gave up 0 bases and J gave up 5 bases, with 14 bases separating them. The germline gives CDR1 MNHEY, CDR2 SVGEGT. The CDR3 length is 16 residues. The CDR3 coding sequence is TGTGCCAGCAGTTACTCCCTCCAGGGACTCCATCAGCCCCAGCATTTT. Amino acid sequence: CASSYSLQGLHQPQHF.

The chain joins TRBV7-9 to TRBJ1-3; maybe TRBD1 (5 bases). The germline gives CDR1 SEHNR, CDR2 FQNEAQ (reference sequence). There are 15 residues in the CDR3. V dropped 2 bases and J dropped 0 bases, with 8 bases sitting between them. The CDR3 DNA follows: TGTGCCAGCAGCTTACAGGGCTTCTCTGGAAACACCATATATTTT. Translating gives CASSLQGFSGNTIYF.

This clone was recorded once. The V and J genes are TRBV7-2 and TRBJ2-1, with 10 bases matching TRBD2. V lost 3 bases to trimming and J lost 9 bases; unmatched junction nucleotides: 8. The CDR3 has 15 amino acids. CDR1 and CDR2 from the germline V gene are SGHTA and FQGNSA. CDR3 sequence (DNA): TGTGCCAGCAGCTTCGTAGCGGGGGGCGGGAGTGAGCAGTTCTTC. Amino acids: CASSFVAGGGSEQFF.

This chain uses TRBV18 with TRBJ2-1; D perhaps matches TRBD2 (5 bases). Germline CDR1 is KGHSH and CDR2 is LQKENI. This CDR3 comprises 14 residues. Trimming stripped 2 bases from V and 3 bases from J, with 8 bases between. The CDR3 sequence is CASSPRENYNEQFF. The CDR3 DNA is TGTGCCAGCTCACCAAGGGAGAACTACAATGAGCAGTTCTTC.

J is TRBJ2-3 and V is TRBV25-1, with 7 bases identical to TRBD1. Germline V gene sequence: CDR1 MGHDK, CDR2 SYGVNS. Trimming at V came to 8 bases and at J to 1 base, leaving 12 bases not matched to a gene. This CDR3 spans 16 amino acids. The CDR3 is CASEPDRAWGTDTQYF. DNA for the CDR3: TGTGCCAGCGAGCCCGACAGGGCGTGGGGCACAGATACGCAGTATTTT.

The rearrangement links TRBV7-2 to TRBJ1-2, with unresolved D. Trimming removed 1 base from V and 4 bases from J, with 10 bases in between. The CDR3 has 14 residues. Germline V CDR1 and CDR2: SGHTA, FQGNSA. CDR3 region: CASSLEPTLYGYTF. The CDR3 DNA is TGTGCCAGCAGCTTAGAGCCAACCCTCTATGGCTACACCTTC.

J is TRBJ1-5 and V is TRBV19, with D maybe TRBD1 (5 bases). This CDR3 has 15 residues. CDR1 is LNHDA and CDR2 is SQIVND in the germline V gene (reference sequence). V shed 6 bases and J shed 0 bases, with 12 bases lying between them. The CDR3 bases are TGTGCCAGTAGGACAGTTCTTTATAGCAATCAGCCCCAGCATTTT. The encoded protein is CASRTVLYSNQPQHF.

The V and J genes are TRBV19 and TRBJ2-5, with 11 bases matching TRBD1. The V gene end was trimmed by 8 bases and the J gene end by 5 bases; junction bases not matched to a gene: 7. This CDR3 has 14 amino acids. From germline, CDR1 is LNHDA and CDR2 SQIVND (reference sequence). For the CDR3, the DNA is TGTGCCAGTGGACAGGGGGCCTCGGGGGAGACCCAGTACTTC. Protein product: CASGQGASGETQYF.

The chain is built from TRBV11-2 and TRBJ1-6; TRBD1 might be the D (6 bases). Germline assignment: CDR1 SGHAT and CDR2 FQNNGV. Trimming cost V 4 bases and J 14 bases, with 15 bases left between them. This CDR3 comprises 13 residues. Here the CDR3 DNA reads TGTGCCAGCAGCTCCGCTACAGGGAGAGCCCTCCACTTT. Translation: CASSSATGRALHF. Full variable domain (rest looked up from reference TRBV11-2 and TRBJ1-6): EAGVAQSPRYKIIEKRQSVAFWCNPISGHATLYWYQQILGQGPKLLIQFQNNGVVDDSQLPKDRFSAERLKGVDSTLKIQPAKLEDSAVYLCASSSATGRALHFGNGTRLTVT.

This clone was counted only a few times. This chain connects TRBV6-5 to TRBJ1-1; D possibly corresponds to TRBD1 (5 bases). The CDR3 covers 13 residues. V lost 6 bases to trimming and J lost 1 base, with 9 bases between them. Germline CDR1 is MNHEY and CDR2 is SVGAGI. For the CDR3, the DNA is TGTGCCAGCAGCCCGACAGCGAACACTGAAGCTTTCTTT. It translates to CASSPTANTEAFF.

This clone was found a few times. The J gene is TRBJ1-6, the V gene TRBV7-3; no definite D call. In germline, CDR1 is SGHTA, CDR2 FQGTGA. The CDR3 has 15 amino acids. Trimming removed 3 bases from V and 5 bases from J, with 11 bases in between. CDR3 nucleotides: TGTGCCAGCAGCTTGGGGAGCCCGGATAATTCACCCCTCCACTTT. Amino acids: CASSLGSPDNSPLHF.

The V gene is TRBV15, the J gene TRBJ2-1; 9 nucleotides match TRBD1. The CDR3 runs 16 residues. Losses at the gene ends were 3 bases for V and 1 base for J; bases not matched to a gene: 4. Germline lookup yields CDR1 LNHNV and CDR2 YYDKDF (reference sequence). DNA for the CDR3: TGTGCCACCAGCAGCTTGACAGGGGGATCCTACAATGAGCAGTTCTTC. This encodes CATSSLTGGSYNEQFF.

CDR3 sequence: CASSQAGTGNSPLHF. The CDR3 coding sequence is TGTGCCAGCAGCCAAGCAGGAACTGGTAATTCACCCCTCCACTTT. The chain has TRBV14 and TRBJ1-6; D remains unclear. The V and J ends lost 1 base and 6 bases respectively, with 10 bases between them. CDR1 is SGHDN, CDR2 FVKESK, per germline. The CDR3 is made up of 15 amino acids.

This clone was seen only a few times. V usage is TRBV6-5 and J usage is TRBJ2-7; 7 bases line up with TRBD1. V dropped 6 bases and J dropped 3; count of bases not matched to a gene: 8. CDR3 length: 14 residues. Germline CDR1 reads MNHEY; CDR2 reads SVGAGI. The CDR3 region is CASRMNRDSYEQYF. CDR3 coding DNA: TGTGCCAGCAGAATGAACAGGGACAGCTACGAGCAGTACTTC.

The chain recombines TRBV6-5 with TRBJ1-2; 8 bases line up with TRBD1. Germline V gene sequence: CDR1 MNHEY, CDR2 SVGAGI. With V trimmed by 6 bases and J by 6 bases, 6 bases remained unmatched. The CDR3 is made up of 13 amino acids. The CDR3 bases are TGTGCCAGCAGCAGACAGGGGACACATGGCTACACCTTC. This gives the protein CASSRQGTHGYTF.

To note about this clone: One end of the junction is discordant with germline, which a read error may explain. This chain joins TRBV5-1 and TRBJ2-1, with 10 bases fitting TRBD2. This CDR3 region has 14 residues. Germline lookup yields CDR1 SGHRS and CDR2 YFSETQ. Here the CDR3 reads CASSSAGGYTEQFF. The CDR3 bases are TGCGCCAGCAGCTCAGCGGGGGGGTACACTGAGCAGTTCTTC.